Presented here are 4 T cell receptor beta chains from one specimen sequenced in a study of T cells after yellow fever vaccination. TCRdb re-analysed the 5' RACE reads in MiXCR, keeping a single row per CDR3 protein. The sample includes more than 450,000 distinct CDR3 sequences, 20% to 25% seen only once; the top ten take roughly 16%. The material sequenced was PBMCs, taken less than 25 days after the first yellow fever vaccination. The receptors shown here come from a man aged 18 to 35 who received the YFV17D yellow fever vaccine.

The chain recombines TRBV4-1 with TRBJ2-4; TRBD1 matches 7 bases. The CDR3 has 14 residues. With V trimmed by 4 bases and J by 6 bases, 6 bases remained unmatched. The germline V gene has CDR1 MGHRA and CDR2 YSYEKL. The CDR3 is CASSPGTAVNIQYF. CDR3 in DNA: TGCGCCAGCAGCCCAGGGACAGCGGTAAACATTCAGTACTTC.

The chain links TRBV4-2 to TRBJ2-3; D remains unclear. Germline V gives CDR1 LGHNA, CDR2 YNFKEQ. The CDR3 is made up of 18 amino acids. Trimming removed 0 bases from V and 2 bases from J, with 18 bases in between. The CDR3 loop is CASSQDGVFGDSTDTQYF. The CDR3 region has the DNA TGTGCCAGCAGCCAAGATGGGGTCTTTGGGGATTCCACAGATACGCAGTATTTT.

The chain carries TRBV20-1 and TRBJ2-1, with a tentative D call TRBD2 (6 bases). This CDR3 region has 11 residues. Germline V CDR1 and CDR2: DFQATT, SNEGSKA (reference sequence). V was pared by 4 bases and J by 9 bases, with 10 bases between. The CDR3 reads CSATGGGEQFF. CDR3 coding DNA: TGCAGTGCTACCGGGGGAGGTGAGCAGTTCTTC.

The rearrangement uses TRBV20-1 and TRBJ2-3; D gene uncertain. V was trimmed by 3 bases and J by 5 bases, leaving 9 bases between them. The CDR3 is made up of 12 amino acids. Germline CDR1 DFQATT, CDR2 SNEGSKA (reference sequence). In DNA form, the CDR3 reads TGCAGTGCTAGCGGGTTGGGAGATACGCAGTATTTT. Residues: CSASGLGDTQYF.